The next 28 T cell receptor beta chains were all read from a single sample in a study of OX40 agonist ivuxolimab in advanced cancers. Profiled with immunoSEQ multiplex PCR; TCRdb holds only in-frame clones, not every one. The sample gives more than 60,000 clones, around 87% of which show up once; 0.24% is in the top ten. Specimen: CD4+ or CD8+ T cells sorted from blood, collected in a trial of the OX40 agonist ivuxolimab. These receptors all come from an adult with an advanced solid tumor such as melanoma, head and neck, liver or kidney cancer.

Only one count was recorded for this clone. The chain uses TRBV10-3 and TRBJ2-7; D not resolved. Deletions cut 2 bases from V and 0 bases from J, with 11 bases between. The CDR3 spans 15 residues. Germline CDR1 is ENHRY and CDR2 is SYGVKD. The CDR3 here is CAISETQVLSYEQYF. DNA of the CDR3: TGTGCCATCAGTGAGACTCAGGTCCTCTCCTACGAGCAGTACTTC.

The V and J genes are TRBV2 and TRBJ2-5; D ambiguous. V was clipped by 4 bases and J by 2 bases, with 11 bases between them. Per the germline V gene, CDR1 is SNHLY and CDR2 is FYNNEI. This CDR3 has 14 amino acids. Written as DNA, the CDR3 is TGTGCCAGCAGTGTTTTGGCTATACAAGAGACCCAGTACTTC. It yields the protein CASSVLAIQETQYF.

This chain uses TRBV2 with TRBJ2-1; D ambiguous. The V end was cut by 6 bases, the J end by 5 bases, with 14 bases between. CDR1 is SNHLY, CDR2 FYNNEI, per germline. The CDR3 totals 14 residues. CDR3 sequence (DNA): TGTGCCAGCAGGGATAGTAGTCTACACAATGAGCAGTTCTTC. Its protein product is CASRDSSLHNEQFF. Looking up the rest from reference TRBV2 and TRBJ2-1 gives the full variable domain: EPEVTQTPSHQVTQMGQEVILRCVPISNHLYFYWYRQILGQKVEFLVSFYNNEISEKSEIFDDQFSVERPDGSNFTLKIRSTKLEDSAMYFCASRDSSLHNEQFFGPGTRLTVL.

The chain combines TRBV7-2 with TRBJ2-5; 10 positions match TRBD2. This CDR3 contains 16 residues. Germline assignment: CDR1 SGHTA and CDR2 FQGNSA. V lost 2 bases to trimming and J lost 1 base; unmatched junction nucleotides: 4. The CDR3 reads CASSLSGLAVQETQYF. CDR3 in DNA: TGTGCCAGCAGCTTAAGCGGACTAGCGGTCCAAGAGACCCAGTACTTC. Full variable domain (outside the CDR3, taken from reference TRBV7-2 and TRBJ2-5): GAGVSQSPSNKVTEKGKDVELRCDPISGHTALYWYRQSLGQGLEFLIYFQGNSAPDKSGLPSDRFSAERTGGSVSTLTIQRTQQEDSAVYLCASSLSGLAVQETQYFGPGTRLLVL.

The chain recombines TRBV12-5 with TRBJ2-3; D possibly corresponds to TRBD1 (5 bases). CDR3 length: 11 amino acids. With 6 bases removed from V and 7 bases from J, the gap between germline ends came to 8 bases. Germline V lookup: CDR1 LGHNT, CDR2 FRNRAP. CDR3 in amino acids: CASGQGYTQYF. The CDR3 DNA is TGTGCTAGTGGGCAGGGTTATACGCAGTATTTT.

This clone was recorded a few times. The chain links TRBV6-5 to TRBJ2-1; D not resolved. From germline, CDR1 is MNHEY and CDR2 SVGAGI. The length of the CDR3 is 13 residues. V was trimmed by 5 bases and J by 5 bases, leaving 10 bases between them. DNA of the CDR3: TGTGCCAGCAGTACTGGCACCAACAATGAGCAGTTCTTC. Translation gives CASSTGTNNEQFF.

V and J are TRBV2 and TRBJ1-1, with D unresolved. This CDR3 is 11 amino acids long. Deletions cut 2 bases from V and 10 bases from J, with 8 bases between. CDR1 and CDR2 (germline): SNHLY, FYNNEI. The CDR3 is CASSELSRAFF. The CDR3 region has the DNA TGTGCCAGCAGTGAATTGTCCCGAGCTTTCTTT. Together with reference TRBV2 and TRBJ1-1, the CDR3 gives the full variable domain: EPEVTQTPSHQVTQMGQEVILRCVPISNHLYFYWYRQILGQKVEFLVSFYNNEISEKSEIFDDQFSVERPDGSNFTLKIRSTKLEDSAMYFCASSELSRAFFGQGTRLTVV.

The chain employs TRBV25-1 and TRBJ2-6, with TRBD1 matching 9 bases. This CDR3 contains 17 residues. Germline V gives CDR1 MGHDK, CDR2 SYGVNS. V was clipped by 2 bases and J by 6 bases; unmatched bases: 8. CDR3 DNA sequence: TGTGCCAGCAGTGAAGGGGACAGGGTACGATCGGCCAACGTCCTGACTTTC. It specifies CASSEGDRVRSANVLTF.

V usage is TRBV6-6 and J usage is TRBJ2-1; no clear D gene. V lost 8 bases, J lost 0 bases, and 11 bases lay in between. Germline values: CDR1 MNHNY, CDR2 SVGAGI (reference sequence). The CDR3 is 14 residues long. CDR3 sequence: CASSRKSSYNEQFF. The CDR3 region has the DNA TGTGCCAGCTCGAGGAAATCCTCCTACAATGAGCAGTTCTTC.

The chain carries TRBV5-5 and TRBJ1-1, with 7 bases fitting TRBD1. The CDR3 is 14 residues long. In germline, CDR1 is SGHKS, CDR2 YYEKEE (reference sequence). Trimming at V came to 2 bases and at J to 6 bases, leaving 7 bases not matched to a gene. The CDR3 nucleotides read TGTGCCAGCAGCTTTTCGGGACAGATACCTGAAGCTTTCTTT. Its translation: CASSFSGQIPEAFF.

This clone is judged medium-sized. Other DNA sequences in this specimen translate into the identical CDR3. The chain is built from TRBV7-9 and TRBJ2-3, with D possibly matching TRBD1 (6 bases). The V gene's germline CDR1 is SEHNR and CDR2 FQNEAQ (reference sequence). The CDR3 loop spans 13 amino acids. V was cut by 5 bases and J by 3 bases, with 9 bases left in between. CDR3 amino acids: CASSRTGTDTQYF. The CDR3 DNA sequence: TGTGCCAGCAGCCGCACAGGGACAGATACGCAGTATTTT.

The chain has TRBV12-5 and TRBJ2-7; 11 positions agree with TRBD2. V dropped 0 bases and J dropped 2; count of bases not matched to a gene: 3. The CDR3 runs to 16 residues. Looked up from germline, CDR1 is LGHNT and CDR2 is FRNRAP. The CDR3 spells CASGLVALAGAYEQYF. The CDR3 DNA reads TGTGCTAGTGGTTTGGTAGCACTAGCGGGGGCCTACGAGCAGTACTTC.

The J gene is TRBJ2-5, the V gene TRBV18, with TRBD1 as a possible D gene (6 bases). The CDR3 is made up of 14 amino acids. V gave up 5 bases and J gave up 2 bases, with 12 bases separating them. Germline V lookup: CDR1 KGHSH, CDR2 LQKENI. The CDR3 DNA reads TGTGCCAGCTCAGGCGCCGGGACACAAGAGACCCAGTACTTC. Translation: CASSGAGTQETQYF.

V and J are TRBV19 and TRBJ1-3; 8 bases line up with TRBD1. From germline, CDR1 is LNHDA and CDR2 SQIVND (reference sequence). The CDR3 has 14 amino acids. Trimming took 10 bases from V and 2 from J; bases not matched to a gene: 7. The CDR3: CATRQGTAGNTIYF. In DNA, the CDR3 is TGTGCCACCCGACAGGGGACAGCTGGAAACACCATATATTTT.

The V and J genes are TRBV27 and TRBJ2-4; 10 bases are a match to TRBD2. The CDR3 totals 17 residues. Germline V CDR1 and CDR2: MNHEY, SMNVEV (reference sequence). After removal of 10 bases from V and 1 base from J, the junction contained 13 bases not matched to a gene. CDR3 bases: TGTGCCACCCCCACTAGCGGGGCTCTTGAGGCCAAAAACATTCAGTACTTC. This encodes CATPTSGALEAKNIQYF.

V and J are TRBV12-5 and TRBJ2-1; TRBD1 might be the D (5 bases). The germline V gene encodes CDR1 LGHNT and CDR2 FRNRAP. V lost 5 bases and J 5 bases, leaving 19 bases between the germline ends. The CDR3 contains 16 residues. The CDR3 reads CASGTGGVGANNEQFF. The DNA of the CDR3 is TGTGCTAGTGGTACGGGTGGGGTTGGGGCAAACAATGAGCAGTTCTTC.

This clone was counted a single time. The V and J genes are TRBV5-1 and TRBJ1-1; D unresolved. Germline V gives CDR1 SGHRS, CDR2 YFSETQ. This CDR3 has 13 residues. V dropped 1 base and J dropped 0 bases, with 4 bases sitting between them. The CDR3 sequence: CASSLILNTEAFF. The CDR3 nucleotides are TGCGCCAGCAGCTTGATACTGAACACTGAAGCTTTCTTT.

The chain carries TRBV7-8 and TRBJ2-2; D tentatively reads TRBD1 or TRBD2 (5 bases each). This CDR3 spans 14 amino acids. The V end lost 3 bases, the J end lost 7 bases, and 12 bases lay between the germline ends. Looked up from germline, CDR1 is SGHVS and CDR2 is FQNEAQ. In DNA, the CDR3 is TGTGCCAGCAGCTTGAGGGCAGGGAACGGGGAGCTGTTTTTT. Translation: CASSLRAGNGELFF.

V gene TRBV2 combines with J gene TRBJ1-4; no definite D call. Trimming pared 6 bases from V and 7 bases from J, leaving 12 bases between. The CDR3 extends over 13 amino acids. The V gene's germline CDR1 is SNHLY and CDR2 FYNNEI. The CDR3 sequence: CASRPGEGEKLFF. The CDR3 DNA reads as TGTGCCAGCAGGCCCGGGGAGGGTGAAAAACTGTTTTTT.

J is TRBJ1-2 and V is TRBV6-5, with 10 bases that match TRBD1. This CDR3 is 14 amino acids long. In germline, CDR1 is MNHEY, CDR2 SVGAGI. J lost 8 bases, V lost 6 bases, and 9 bases had no gene match. CDR3 in amino acids: CASSSDRGRGGYTF. The CDR3 bases are TGTGCCAGCAGCTCCGACAGGGGGCGCGGAGGCTACACCTTC.

V gene TRBV4-3 combines with J gene TRBJ2-3; D possibly corresponds to TRBD1 (5 bases). Germline CDR1 reads LGHNA; CDR2 reads YSLEER. V lost 5 bases and J 3 bases, leaving 15 bases between the germline ends. The CDR3 spans 15 residues. The CDR3 DNA follows: TGCGCCAGCAGCGACAGACATACTGCGACAGATACGCAGTATTTT. Translating gives CASSDRHTATDTQYF.

This chain uses TRBV2 with TRBJ1-6; D not resolved. V lost 6 bases and J lost 14, with 14 bases in between. This CDR3 is built from 12 residues. Germline V gene lookup returns CDR1 SNHLY and CDR2 FYNNEI. The CDR3 protein is CASSGPRVTLHF. The CDR3 DNA reads as TGTGCCAGCAGCGGACCGCGGGTTACCCTCCACTTT.

In the case of this clone: The junction differs from germline at one of its ends, possibly a read error. The V call is TRBV19, the J call TRBJ2-1; 7 nucleotides match TRBD2. The germline V gene has CDR1 LNHDA and CDR2 SQIVND (reference sequence). The CDR3 is 16 residues long. In DNA form, the CDR3 reads TGTGTCAGTAAGGGACGCGGGAGTGGGTCCTACAATGAGCAGTTCTTC. It specifies CVSKGRGSGSYNEQFF.

The chain uses TRBV5-1 and TRBJ1-4, with 10 nucleotides matching TRBD1. The germline gives CDR1 SGHRS, CDR2 YFSETQ. The CDR3 spans 15 residues. V trimming: 4 bases; J trimming: 7 bases; junction bases outside the gene matches: 7. CDR3 protein: CASSPRDRGGEKLFF. DNA for the CDR3: TGCGCCAGCAGCCCCCGGGACAGGGGAGGTGAAAAACTGTTTTTT.

V usage is TRBV10-2 and J usage is TRBJ2-2; the match to TRBD2 covers 13 bases. This CDR3 comprises 18 residues. Trimming took 4 bases from V and 2 from J; bases not matched to a gene: 7. CDR1 and CDR2 (germline): WSHSY, SAAADI. The CDR3: CASSAGLAGESNTGELFF. In nucleotides, the CDR3 is TGCGCCAGCAGTGCTGGACTAGCGGGAGAGTCAAACACCGGGGAGCTGTTTTTT.

The gene calls are TRBV28 and TRBJ2-5; weak D call: TRBD1 (7 bases). From germline, CDR1 is MDHEN and CDR2 SYDVKM. V lost 7 bases and J 4 bases, leaving 22 bases between the germline ends. The CDR3 extends over 16 amino acids. In DNA, the CDR3 is TGTGCCAGCACCGCGTTGGGGCGGGACAGATCAGAGACCCAGTACTTC. It specifies CASTALGRDRSETQYF. Filled out from reference TRBV28 and TRBJ2-5, the complete variable domain reads DVKVTQSSRYLVKRTGEKVFLECVQDMDHENMFWYRQDPGLGLRLIYFSYDVKMKEKGDIPEGYSVSREKKERFSLILESASTNQTSMYLCASTALGRDRSETQYFGPGTRLLVL.

The chain links TRBV5-1 to TRBJ2-5; possibly TRBD2 for D (6 bases). CDR1 SGHRS and CDR2 YFSETQ come from the germline V gene. This CDR3 region has 13 residues. V lost 0 bases and J 5 bases, leaving 8 bases between the germline ends. The CDR3 loop reads CASSLVGGETQYF. The CDR3 DNA follows: TGCGCCAGCAGCTTGGTTGGGGGGGAGACCCAGTACTTC.

This clone has only one observation. The rearrangement links TRBV28 to TRBJ2-5; TRBD1 aligns across 11 bases. Judging by the DNA end, TRBJ2-7 fits better; the J call may be wrong. This CDR3 region has 15 residues. The germline V gene encodes CDR1 MDHEN and CDR2 SYDVKM. The CDR3 is CASRGQGARSYEQYF. In DNA, the CDR3 is TGTGCCAGCAGAGGACAGGGGGCCCGGTCCTACGAGCAGTACTTC.